The 15 T cell receptor beta chains below all came from one sample that was sequenced in a study of T cell repertoires in cytomegalovirus infection. The antigens for these receptors are not known. One entry per CDR3 protein, called by TCRdb with MiXCR from the reads. The table shows 110,000 or so distinct CDR3 sequences, with more than 30% occurring only once. Source: CD8+ T cells from cultured PBMCs, taken from culture after CMV antigen stimulation. These receptor sequences come from a human donor in good health (CMV status not recorded). Some clones in this sample may be carry-over from other donors' samples.

The genes are TRBV12-3 or TRBV12-4 and TRBJ2-1; TRBD1 aligns across 7 bases. This CDR3 is 16 amino acids long. The junction had 8 bases not matched to a gene; V was cut back by 6 bases and J by 0 bases. This chain's CDR3 is CASRIGTDTSYNEQFF. CDR3 coding DNA: TGTGCCAGCAGAATAGGGACAGACACCTCCTACAATGAGCAGTTCTTC.

The chain recombines TRBV6-2 or TRBV6-3 with TRBJ2-7; perhaps TRBD2 as D (6 bases). V was clipped by 7 bases and J by 0 bases, with 19 bases between them. The CDR3 contains 16 residues. CDR1 MNHEY and CDR2 SVGEGT come from the germline V gene. The CDR3 reads CASNPIHRGSSYEQYF. For the CDR3, the DNA is TGTGCCAGCAACCCAATCCACCGGGGGAGCTCCTACGAGCAGTACTTC.

This chain links TRBV20-1 with TRBJ2-2, with 12 bases fitting TRBD2. The CDR3 extends over 17 amino acids. Germline trimming cut 0 bases from V and 6 bases from J; bases unmatched to any gene: 8. Germline-derived CDR1 and CDR2 are DFQATT and SNEGSKA (reference sequence). The CDR3 DNA follows: TGCAGTGCTAGAGATCCAGCTAGCGGGGGGGCGTCCGGGGAGCTGTTTTTT. Translation: CSARDPASGGASGELFF.

This clonotype was detected a few times. This sequence joins TRBV12-3 or TRBV12-4 and TRBJ2-5; 9 bases match TRBD1. J lost 5 bases, V lost 6 bases, and 10 bases had no gene match. This CDR3 is built from 15 residues. Here the CDR3 reads CASRGTGGLGETQYF. In DNA form, the CDR3 reads TGTGCCAGCAGGGGTACAGGGGGCTTGGGGGAGACCCAGTACTTC.

This clonotype showed up just a few times. The chain is built from TRBV28 and TRBJ1-1; D uncertain. V was pared by 8 bases and J by 7 bases, with 23 bases between. Germline V gene data show CDR1 as MDHEN and CDR2 as SYDVKM. The CDR3 sequence is 15 residues long. CDR3: CASFDVGSRTVEAFF. For the CDR3, the DNA is TGTGCCAGCTTCGATGTGGGTTCCCGGACGGTTGAAGCTTTCTTT. Full variable domain (rest looked up from reference TRBV28 and TRBJ1-1): DVKVTQSSRYLVKRTGEKVFLECVQDMDHENMFWYRQDPGLGLRLIYFSYDVKMKEKGDIPEGYSVSREKKERFSLILESASTNQTSMYLCASFDVGSRTVEAFFGQGTRLTVV.

This clonotype has just a few counts. The V and J genes are TRBV6-1 and TRBJ1-6; 8 positions agree with TRBD1. Per germline, CDR1 MNHNS and CDR2 SASEGT. CDR3 size: 19 residues. With V trimmed by 10 bases and J by 5 bases, 22 bases remained unmatched. CDR3 in amino acids: CAINPRTGINIEDNSPLHF. The CDR3 DNA is TGTGCCATCAACCCCAGGACAGGGATCAACATTGAGGATAATTCACCCCTCCACTTT.

This chain links TRBV7-6 with TRBJ1-1; D is undetermined. CDR1 is SGHVS and CDR2 is FNYEAQ in the germline V gene. The V and J ends lost 1 base and 5 bases respectively, with 11 bases between them. There are 14 residues in the CDR3. The CDR3 is CASSLGMAGTEAFF. The CDR3 DNA sequence: TGTGCCAGCAGCTTAGGAATGGCCGGGACTGAAGCTTTCTTT. The complete variable domain, with remaining parts taken from reference TRBV7-6 and TRBJ1-1, reads GAGVSQSPRYKVTKRGQDVALRCDPISGHVSLYWYRQALGQGPEFLTYFNYEAQQDKSGLPNDRFSAERPEGSISTLTIQRTEQRDSAMYRCASSLGMAGTEAFFGQGTRLTVV.

The count of this clonotype is one. V gene TRBV7-3 combines with J gene TRBJ1-1; D is unresolved. The CDR3 totals 15 residues. Per the germline V gene, CDR1 is SGHTA and CDR2 is FQGTGA. The V and J ends lost 2 bases and 1 base respectively, with 11 bases between them. CDR3 bases: TGTGCCAGCAGCTTATCAAGGGTGGGGAACACTGAAGCTTTCTTT. The encoded protein is CASSLSRVGNTEAFF.

This clonotype was counted once. The chain carries TRBV27 and TRBJ2-7, with D unclear. The germline CDR1 and CDR2 sequences are MNHEY and SMNVEV (reference sequence). The CDR3 covers 14 residues. Trimming left V 7 bases short and J 2 bases short, with 15 bases between. The CDR3 loop is CASTDLLSPYEQYF. The CDR3, as DNA: TGTGCCAGCACCGATTTATTATCCCCCTACGAGCAGTACTTC.

This clonotype appeared a few times. This rearrangement joins TRBV27 to TRBJ1-5; 9 nucleotides match TRBD1. Germline-derived CDR1 and CDR2 are MNHEY and SMNVEV (reference sequence). V shed 8 bases and J 6 bases; nucleotides not matched to a gene: 11. The CDR3 sequence is 15 residues long. Here the CDR3 reads CASGWDRVVGQPQHF. CDR3 nucleotides: TGTGCCAGCGGATGGGACAGGGTCGTCGGTCAGCCCCAGCATTTT.

CDR3 residues: CASSTGPEAPRAEDEQFF. The CDR3 DNA reads as TGCGCCAGCAGCACCGGACCCGAGGCCCCCAGGGCGGAGGATGAGCAGTTCTTC. The genes are TRBV5-1 and TRBJ2-1; possibly TRBD1 or TRBD2 for D (5 bases each). CDR1 is SGHRS and CDR2 is YFSETQ in the germline V gene. Trimming shortened V by 4 bases and J by 8 bases, and 28 bases separated the two germline ends. The CDR3 has 18 residues.

The genes are TRBV5-6 and TRBJ1-1; no reliable D call. The germline V gene has CDR1 SGHDT and CDR2 YYEEEE. Trimming took 6 bases from V and 1 from J, leaving 13 bases between them. The CDR3 has 14 residues. CDR3 nucleotide sequence: TGTGCCAGCAAGGCCGGAGAAGAGAACACTGAAGCTTTCTTT. This gives the protein CASKAGEENTEAFF.

This clonotype was observed a few times. This sequence joins TRBV7-4 and TRBJ2-2; no clear D gene. Trimming stripped 2 bases from V and 1 base from J, with 5 bases between. Germline values: CDR1 SGHVT, CDR2 SQSDAQ. This CDR3 spans 14 amino acids. DNA of the CDR3: TGTGCCAGCAGCTTACAGGAGAACACCGGGGAGCTGTTTTTT. Amino acids: CASSLQENTGELFF.

V is TRBV6-1 and J is TRBJ1-5, with 7 bases that match TRBD1. Germline CDR1 reads MNHNS; CDR2 reads SASEGT. This CDR3 has 15 residues. V lost 9 bases and J lost 4; bases outside the gene matches: 12. CDR3 sequence (DNA): TGTGCCAGTCTACAAGGGGGCGATGGGAATCAGCCCCAGCATTTT. Its translation: CASLQGGDGNQPQHF.

This clonotype was counted only a few times. The chain couples TRBV7-4 to TRBJ2-7, with D maybe TRBD1 (5 bases). The ends were cut back, 4 bases at V and 2 bases at J, with 12 bases in the middle. This CDR3 contains 14 residues. Germline CDR1 and CDR2: SGHVT and SQSDAQ. Here the CDR3 reads CASSSAGPAYEQYF. The CDR3 nucleotides read TGTGCCAGCAGCTCGGCAGGGCCAGCCTACGAGCAGTACTTC.